This T cell receptor beta chain was observed in a study of OX40 agonist ivuxolimab in advanced cancers. Study outcomes and limitations: The CD4+ and CD8+ T cells in the blood had expanded clonally by week 6 at 0.1 to 3.0 mg/kg.

The length of the CDR3 is 11 residues. The V and J ends lost 5 bases and 1 base respectively, with 6 bases between them. Germline lookup yields CDR1 SQVTM and CDR2 ANQGSEA. Method: immunoSEQ multiplex PCR; TCRdb's copy keeps in-frame clones and lacks some. The table has fewer than 20,000 clones, about 70% seen once. Only one count was recorded for this clone. Its antigen is currently unknown. The chain combines TRBV29-1 with TRBJ2-7; D gene unclear. The source was CD4+ or CD8+ T cells sorted from blood, collected in a trial of the OX40 agonist ivuxolimab. The origin of this receptor is an adult with an advanced solid tumor such as melanoma, head and neck, liver or kidney cancer. The chain's CDR3 is CSVFASYEQYF. CDR3 coding DNA: TGCAGCGTTTTCGCGTCCTACGAGCAGTACTTC.